These 25 T cell receptor beta chains came from one sample sequenced in a study of vaccination and CD4 T cells after COVID-19. TCRdb used MiXCR to reprocess the PCR reads, holding one entry per CDR3 protein. The sample lists roughly 22,000 distinct CDR3 sequences; approximately 57% were seen once. Specimen: CD4+ T cells from blood, collected before SARS-CoV-2 vaccination. The receptors shown here come from a human donor who had recovered from COVID-19.

The CDR3 DNA is TGTGCCAGCAGCTTAGTTGGGGTAGGCTACACCTTC. Amino acids: CASSLVGVGYTF. The chain has TRBV7-9 and TRBJ1-2; D gene ambiguous. This CDR3 has 12 amino acids. The germline gives CDR1 SEHNR, CDR2 FQNEAQ (reference sequence). Trimming shortened V by 1 base and J by 8 bases, and 8 bases separated the two germline ends.

The chain is built from TRBV20-1 and TRBJ2-5; no clear D gene. CDR3 length: 15 residues. Germline V gene lookup returns CDR1 DFQATT and CDR2 SNEGSKA (reference sequence). V lost 0 bases and J 7 bases, leaving 18 bases between the germline ends. The CDR3 reads CSARDPAGSLGTQYF. CDR3 nucleotides: TGCAGTGCTAGAGATCCGGCCGGGTCTTTGGGGACCCAGTACTTC.

V is TRBV20-1 and J is TRBJ2-5; no definite D call. Germline V gene sequence: CDR1 DFQATT, CDR2 SNEGSKA (reference sequence). The V end lost 4 bases, the J end lost 5 bases, and 11 bases lay between the germline ends. CDR3 length: 12 amino acids. The DNA for the CDR3 is TGCAGTGCTACTCGGGTGGGGGAGACCCAGTACTTC. Translated, it gives CSATRVGETQYF.

The chain uses TRBV6-5 and TRBJ2-7; 7 bases fit TRBD2. This CDR3 has 14 residues. V was clipped by 4 bases and J by 2 bases; unmatched bases: 5. CDR1 and CDR2 (germline): MNHEY, SVGAGI. This chain's CDR3 is CASSSPGLTYEQYF. For the CDR3, the DNA is TGTGCCAGCAGTTCACCGGGACTAACCTACGAGCAGTACTTC.

The chain links TRBV12-3 or TRBV12-4 to TRBJ2-3; tentatively, D is TRBD1 or TRBD2 (5 bases each). The CDR3 length is 13 residues. Trimming left V 4 bases short and J 7 bases short, with 12 bases between. The CDR3 DNA reads as TGTGCCAGCAGTTGGGGCCCGGGGAATACGCAGTATTTT. It yields the protein CASSWGPGNTQYF.

V and J are TRBV10-3 and TRBJ2-5; D is unresolved. This CDR3 has 17 amino acids. Looked up from germline, CDR1 is ENHRY and CDR2 is SYGVKD. V lost 0 bases to trimming and J lost 2 bases, with 16 bases between them. This CDR3 is CAISESNPLQGQETQYF. The CDR3 DNA sequence: TGTGCCATCAGTGAGTCTAACCCTCTCCAAGGACAAGAGACCCAGTACTTC.

V is TRBV24-1 and J is TRBJ2-6, with D perhaps assigned TRBD1 or TRBD2 (5 bases each). V lost 4 bases and J 0 bases, leaving 24 bases between the germline ends. Germline V lookup: CDR1 KGHDR, CDR2 SFDVKD. The CDR3 loop spans 21 amino acids. CDR3 protein: CATSDFTLGDDSVSGANVLTF. CDR3 bases: TGTGCCACCAGTGACTTCACTTTGGGGGATGACAGTGTCTCTGGGGCCAACGTCCTGACTTTC.

The chain couples TRBV30 to TRBJ1-5; 8 bases map to TRBD1. The V and J ends lost 4 bases and 4 bases, in that order; junction bases with no gene match: 6. Germline lookup yields CDR1 GTSNPN and CDR2 SVGIG (reference sequence). The CDR3 totals 14 residues. CDR3 sequence: CAWNAGGRNQPQHF. In DNA form, the CDR3 reads TGTGCCTGGAATGCAGGGGGCCGAAATCAGCCCCAGCATTTT.

V and J are TRBV9 and TRBJ2-1; the match to TRBD2 covers 12 bases. V dropped 4 bases and J dropped 8; count of bases not matched to a gene: 4. Germline V lookup: CDR1 SGDLS, CDR2 YYNGEE. The CDR3 is made up of 14 amino acids. Here the CDR3 DNA reads TGTGCCAGCAGCCTAGCGGGAGGGCCCTATGAGCAGTTCTTC. Its protein is CASSLAGGPYEQFF. Supplemented by reference TRBV9 and TRBJ2-1, the full variable domain reads DSGVTQTPKHLITATGQRVTLRCSPRSGDLSVYWYQQSLDQGLQFLIQYYNGEERAKGNILERFSAQQFPDLHSELNLSSLELGDSALYFCASSLAGGPYEQFFGPGTRLTVL.

The rearrangement uses TRBV20-1 and TRBJ2-7; 11 bases align to TRBD2. The CDR3 consists of 16 residues. In germline, CDR1 is DFQATT, CDR2 SNEGSKA (reference sequence). The J segment lost 4 bases and the V segment lost 3 bases, leaving 11 bases of the junction unmatched. CDR3 nucleotides: TGCAGTGCTAGCGTAGCGGGAGGGCCATCGGGTTACGAGCAGTACTTC. As protein: CSASVAGGPSGYEQYF.

V and J are TRBV5-1 and TRBJ2-2; D is possibly TRBD1 (6 bases). From germline, CDR1 is SGHRS and CDR2 YFSETQ. V was pared by 3 bases and J by 6 bases, with 6 bases between. This CDR3 has 12 amino acids. The CDR3 here is CASSWTAGELFF. The CDR3 nucleotides read TGCGCCAGCAGCTGGACAGCCGGGGAGCTGTTTTTT. Using reference TRBV5-1 and TRBJ2-2 for the parts outside the CDR3, the full variable domain is KAGVTQTPRYLIKTRGQQVTLSCSPISGHRSVSWYQQTPGQGLQFLFEYFSETQRNKGNFPGRFSGRQFSNSRSEMNVSTLELGDSALYLCASSWTAGELFFGEGSRLTVL.

In its sample, this clonotype was seen a few times. This chain connects TRBV7-2 to TRBJ2-7, with D maybe TRBD1 (6 bases). Germline-derived CDR1 and CDR2 are SGHTA and FQGNSA. The CDR3 sequence is 12 residues long. Trimming took 8 bases from V and 5 from J, leaving 13 bases between them. The CDR3 reads CASQQGSHEQYF. The CDR3 DNA is TGTGCCAGCCAACAGGGAAGTCACGAGCAGTACTTC.

In its sample, this clonotype was seen once. CDR3 region: CASSYSGISSYEQYF. In DNA form, the CDR3 reads TGTGCCAGCAGCTATAGCGGGATTAGCTCCTACGAGCAGTACTTC. The genes are TRBV6-1 and TRBJ2-7; TRBD2 matches at 8 bases. The CDR3 has 15 residues. J was trimmed by 0 bases and V by 6 bases; bases with no gene match: 7. CDR1 MNHNS and CDR2 SASEGT come from the germline V gene.

The table lists this clonotype with a few counts. V is TRBV20-1 and J is TRBJ2-3; 10 bases map to TRBD2. The V segment lost 6 bases and the J segment 2 bases; nucleotides outside the gene matches: 14. The CDR3 totals 17 residues. Germline V gene data show CDR1 as DFQATT and CDR2 as SNEGSKA (reference sequence). The CDR3 reads CSASRQSGLAVTDTQYF. Written as DNA, the CDR3 is TGCAGTGCGAGCCGACAAAGCGGACTAGCGGTCACAGATACGCAGTATTTT.

The CDR3 nucleotides are TGTGCCAGCAGTGAAATCTACGAGCAGTACTTC. Protein: CASSEIYEQYF. The gene calls are TRBV6-1 and TRBJ2-7, with no clear D. This CDR3 spans 11 amino acids. Germline CDR1 MNHNS, CDR2 SASEGT. The ends were cut back, 2 bases at V and 3 bases at J, with 2 bases in the middle.

The V gene is TRBV19, the J gene TRBJ2-5; D not resolved. Germline V gene data show CDR1 as LNHDA and CDR2 as SQIVND (reference sequence). The CDR3 totals 11 residues. Trimming took off 7 bases at V and 5 bases at J, with 8 bases between the two ends. The CDR3 DNA reads TGTGCCAGTACTACCGGGGAGACCCAGTACTTC. Amino acid sequence: CASTTGETQYF. Filled out from reference TRBV19 and TRBJ2-5, the complete variable domain reads DGGITQSPKYLFRKEGQNVTLSCEQNLNHDAMYWYRQDPGQGLRLIYYSQIVNDFQKGDIAEGYSVSREKKESFPLTVTSAQKNPTAFYLCASTTGETQYFGPGTRLLVL.

The count of this clonotype is one. The rearrangement joins TRBV6-1 to TRBJ2-1, with 8 bases identical to TRBD1. The ends lost 5 bases at V and 4 bases at J; junction bases unmatched: 4. Germline-derived CDR1 and CDR2 are MNHNS and SASEGT. CDR3 length: 14 amino acids. CDR3: CASSTGQEYNEQFF. The DNA of the CDR3 is TGTGCCAGCAGTACGGGACAGGAGTACAATGAGCAGTTCTTC.

This chain connects TRBV28 to TRBJ1-2; D is unclear. The CDR3 extends over 15 amino acids. V gave up 5 bases and J gave up 4 bases, with 17 bases separating them. Germline CDR1 and CDR2: MDHEN and SYDVKM. For the CDR3, the DNA is TGTGCCAGCAGTCCTCTCTCGCGGGGTTTCTATGGCTACACCTTC. Amino acids: CASSPLSRGFYGYTF.

CDR3 DNA sequence: TGCAGTGCGGTGGGGACAGGGGGTACGGGGCCTCAAGAGACCCAGTACTTC. Translated, it gives CSAVGTGGTGPQETQYF. The chain carries TRBV20-1 and TRBJ2-5; the match to TRBD1 covers 11 bases. There are 17 residues in the CDR3. In germline, CDR1 is DFQATT, CDR2 SNEGSKA (reference sequence). V gave up 6 bases and J gave up 2 bases; unmatched junction bases: 14.

This clonotype has just a few counts. The rearrangement uses TRBV7-6 and TRBJ2-7; D is unclear. With 5 bases removed from V and 3 bases from J, the gap between germline ends came to 14 bases. The germline gives CDR1 SGHVS, CDR2 FNYEAQ. The length of the CDR3 is 14 residues. The CDR3 region has the DNA TGTGCCAGCAGCCCTAGGGCCAGAGACTACGAGCAGTACTTC. This sequence encodes CASSPRARDYEQYF.

The V call is TRBV7-2, the J call TRBJ1-1, with D perhaps TRBD1 (6 bases). Trimming took off 7 bases at V and 5 bases at J, with 23 bases between the two ends. The CDR3 extends over 16 amino acids. Germline-derived CDR1 and CDR2 are SGHTA and FQGNSA. CDR3 amino acids: CASNQRRGMGNTEAFF. CDR3 DNA sequence: TGTGCCAGCAACCAACGCAGGGGTATGGGAAATACTGAAGCTTTCTTT.

V gene TRBV28 combines with J gene TRBJ1-5; the D is unclear. Looked up from germline, CDR1 is MDHEN and CDR2 is SYDVKM. The V end was cut by 2 bases, the J end by 3 bases, with 14 bases between. The CDR3 runs 16 residues. The CDR3 sequence is CASSLVGIQDNQPQHF. CDR3 DNA sequence: TGTGCCAGCAGTTTAGTGGGGATACAAGACAATCAGCCCCAGCATTTT.

The J gene is TRBJ2-1, the V gene TRBV7-9, with D hard to call. This CDR3 has 11 amino acids. Deletions cut 2 bases from V and 11 bases from J, with 7 bases between. Germline V gene data show CDR1 as SEHNR and CDR2 as FQNEAQ (reference sequence). The CDR3 is CASSLKLKQFF. In nucleotides, the CDR3 is TGTGCCAGCAGCTTAAAGTTAAAGCAGTTCTTC.

This chain uses TRBV20-1 with TRBJ2-3; TRBD2 matches at 7 bases. The V and J ends lost 7 bases and 5 bases, in that order; junction bases with no gene match: 9. Germline V gene sequence: CDR1 DFQATT, CDR2 SNEGSKA (reference sequence). The CDR3 consists of 13 residues. The CDR3 sequence is CSVLAGARDTQYF. For the CDR3, the DNA is TGCAGTGTTTTGGCGGGAGCCAGAGATACGCAGTATTTT.

The chain couples TRBV6-5 to TRBJ2-3, with unresolved D. Trimming took 6 bases from V and 10 from J, leaving 20 bases between them. This CDR3 is 14 amino acids long. CDR1 MNHEY and CDR2 SVGAGI come from the germline V gene. In nucleotides, the CDR3 is TGTGCCAGCAGCTACAGCCGGCCCCCCCATCCGCAGTATTTT. Encoded protein: CASSYSRPPHPQYF.